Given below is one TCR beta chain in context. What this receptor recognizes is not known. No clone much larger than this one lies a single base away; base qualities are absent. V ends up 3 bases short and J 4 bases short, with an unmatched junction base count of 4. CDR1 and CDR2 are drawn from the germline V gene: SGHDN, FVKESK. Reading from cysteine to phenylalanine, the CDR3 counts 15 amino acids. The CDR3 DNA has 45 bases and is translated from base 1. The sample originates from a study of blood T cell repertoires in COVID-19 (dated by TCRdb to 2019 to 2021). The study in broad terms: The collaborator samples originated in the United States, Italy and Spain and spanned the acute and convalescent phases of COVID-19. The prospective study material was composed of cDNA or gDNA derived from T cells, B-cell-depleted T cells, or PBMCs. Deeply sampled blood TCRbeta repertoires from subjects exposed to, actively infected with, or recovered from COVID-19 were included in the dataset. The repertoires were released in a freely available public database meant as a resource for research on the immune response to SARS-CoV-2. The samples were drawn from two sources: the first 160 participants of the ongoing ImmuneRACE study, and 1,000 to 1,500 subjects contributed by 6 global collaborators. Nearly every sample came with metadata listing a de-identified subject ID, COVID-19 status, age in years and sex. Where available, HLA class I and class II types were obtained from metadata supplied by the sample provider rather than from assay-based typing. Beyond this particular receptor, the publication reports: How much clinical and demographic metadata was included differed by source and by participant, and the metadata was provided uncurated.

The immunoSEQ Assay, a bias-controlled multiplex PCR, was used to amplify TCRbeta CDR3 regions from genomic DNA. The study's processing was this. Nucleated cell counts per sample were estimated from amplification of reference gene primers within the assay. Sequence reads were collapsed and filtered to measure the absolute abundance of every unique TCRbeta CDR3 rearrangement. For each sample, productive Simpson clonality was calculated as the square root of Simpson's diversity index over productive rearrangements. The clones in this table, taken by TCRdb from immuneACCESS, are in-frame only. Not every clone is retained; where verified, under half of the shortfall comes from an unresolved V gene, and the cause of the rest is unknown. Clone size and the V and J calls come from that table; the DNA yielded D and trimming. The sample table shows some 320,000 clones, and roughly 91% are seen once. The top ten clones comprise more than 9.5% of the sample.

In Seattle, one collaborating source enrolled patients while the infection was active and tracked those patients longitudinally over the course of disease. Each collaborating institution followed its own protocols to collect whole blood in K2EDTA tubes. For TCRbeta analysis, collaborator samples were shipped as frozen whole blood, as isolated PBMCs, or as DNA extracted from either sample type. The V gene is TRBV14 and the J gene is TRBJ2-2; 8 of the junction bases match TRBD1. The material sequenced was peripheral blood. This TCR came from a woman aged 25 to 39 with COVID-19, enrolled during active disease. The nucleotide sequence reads TGTGCCAGCAGCCACCGACAGGGGTTCACCGGGGAGCTGTTTTTT. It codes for CASSHRQGFTGELFF.